The sequence of this T cell receptor (beta chain) was determined in a study of T cell responses to AZD1222 COVID-19 vaccine. Trimming took 0 bases from V and 3 from J, leaving 3 bases between them. The length of the CDR3 is 13 residues. The assay was immunoSEQ multiplex PCR, and TCRdb's table has in-frame clones only and misses some. Of around 84,000 clones in the sample, just over 85% are singletons; the top ten hold about 9.3%. General study results and limits: Of the AZD1222 recipients, only five to seven were seropositive at baseline.

This clone appeared a few times. The antigen is undetermined. V is TRBV23-1 and J is TRBJ1-5; D is ambiguous. TRBV23-1 counts as an open reading frame of uncertain function. The receptor was isolated from an adult in good health. This specimen was peripheral blood, taken on day 0 of MenACWY control vaccination. The CDR3 nucleotides read TGCGCCAGCAGTCAATCGGACAATCAGCCCCAGCATTTT. Translated, it gives CASSQSDNQPQHF.